Below, 30 T cell receptor beta chains from the same sample are listed, as sequenced in a study of blood T cell repertoires in COVID-19. Measured with immunoSEQ multiplex PCR; TCRdb has only the in-frame clones, and not every one. The data show some 76,000 clones, approximately 84% seen once. The specimen sequenced was peripheral blood. The receptors originated from a man aged 50 to 59 with COVID-19, enrolled during active disease.

The chain carries TRBV3-1 (or the pseudogene TRBV3-2) and TRBJ1-6; a possible D gene is TRBD1 (5 bases). This CDR3 is 15 amino acids long. The germline CDR1 and CDR2 sequences are LGHDT and YNNKEL (reference sequence). Trimming stripped 2 bases from V and 5 bases from J, with 10 bases between. In DNA, the CDR3 is TGTGCCAGCAGCCAACTTGGAGGGGATAATTCACCCCTCCACTTT. Encoded protein: CASSQLGGDNSPLHF.

In its sample, this clone was seen once. The chain links TRBV19 to TRBJ2-3, with 12 positions matching TRBD2. Germline V gene lookup returns CDR1 LNHDA and CDR2 SQIVND (reference sequence). This CDR3 region has 14 residues. V was pared by 3 bases and J by 5 bases, with 0 bases of the junction left unmatched. The CDR3 protein is CASSMGLAGDTQYF. CDR3 nucleotides: TGTGCCAGTAGTATGGGACTAGCGGGAGATACGCAGTATTTT.

The chain is built from TRBV6-5 and TRBJ1-1, with D unresolved. Per the germline V gene, CDR1 is MNHEY and CDR2 is SVGAGI. There are 12 residues in the CDR3. Trimming shortened V by 7 bases and J by 0 bases, and 6 bases separated the two germline ends. CDR3 DNA: TGTGCCAGCACCCCGGTGAACACTGAAGCTTTCTTT. Protein: CASTPVNTEAFF.

This chain links TRBV20-1 with TRBJ2-7, with 9 bases aligning to TRBD1. Germline V gives CDR1 DFQATT, CDR2 SNEGSKA (reference sequence). V was pared by 3 bases and J by 5 bases, with 14 bases of the junction left unmatched. The CDR3 contains 16 residues. CDR3 bases: TGCAGTGCTAGTAAGATTGGGACAGGGTATATCGACGAGCAGTACTTC. Translating it yields CSASKIGTGYIDEQYF.

The chain has TRBV19 and TRBJ1-2; no firm D call. Germline V gene sequence: CDR1 LNHDA, CDR2 SQIVND (reference sequence). This CDR3 is 13 amino acids long. Trimming removed 5 bases from V and 3 bases from J, with 10 bases in between. CDR3 region: CASSEQLDYGYTF. The CDR3 nucleotides read TGTGCCAGTAGTGAACAGTTAGACTATGGCTACACCTTC.

The sample holds one count of this clone. The genes are TRBV10-3 and TRBJ1-1, with D possibly matching TRBD1 (6 bases). The CDR3 totals 15 residues. The germline CDR1 and CDR2 sequences are ENHRY and SYGVKD. Trimming removed 6 bases at V and 5 bases at J, with 19 bases between. In nucleotides, the CDR3 is TGTGCCATCAGGGGAGGGGCGGGGGGCCGGACTGAAGCTTTCTTT. Translating it yields CAIRGGAGGRTEAFF.

This clone was seen only once. This chain joins TRBV25-1 and TRBJ1-4; D is perhaps TRBD1 (6 bases). The CDR3 runs 16 residues. Germline V lookup: CDR1 MGHDK, CDR2 SYGVNS. V was trimmed by 3 bases and J by 1 base, leaving 12 bases between them. CDR3 amino acids: CASSEGGGQTNEKLFF. CDR3 nucleotides: TGTGCCAGCAGTGAGGGGGGGGGCCAAACTAATGAAAAACTGTTTTTT.

The chain carries TRBV6-2 or TRBV6-3 and TRBJ2-5, with TRBD2 as a possible D gene (7 bases). Trimming pared 4 bases from V and 9 bases from J, leaving 21 bases between. Germline CDR1 MNHEY, CDR2 SVGEGT. This CDR3 is 15 amino acids long. The CDR3 DNA sequence: TGTGCCAGCAGTTCGCCGGGACCCAGGGGAGGGGCCCAGTACTTC. Amino acids: CASSSPGPRGGAQYF.

This clone was detected only a few times. V and J are TRBV7-8 and TRBJ2-2, with 7 bases identical to TRBD2. The V and J ends lost 3 bases and 4 bases, in that order; junction bases with no gene match: 5. The length of the CDR3 is 15 residues. Germline CDR1 and CDR2: SGHVS and FQNEAQ. In DNA form, the CDR3 reads TGTGCCAGCAGCTTTCCAGGCGGGAGCACCGGGGAGCTGTTTTTT. It is translated as CASSFPGGSTGELFF.

The chain uses TRBV6-6 and TRBJ2-7; TRBD2 might be the D (6 bases). The CDR3 sequence is 15 residues long. V shed 2 bases and J shed 0 bases, with 11 bases lying between them. Germline values: CDR1 MNHNY, CDR2 SVGAGI (reference sequence). The CDR3 here is CASSYSVRGSYEQYF. The CDR3 bases are TGTGCCAGCAGTTACAGTGTGCGGGGCTCCTACGAGCAGTACTTC.

The chain employs TRBV2 and TRBJ2-5; 14 bases fit TRBD2. CDR1 and CDR2 (germline): SNHLY, FYNNEI. Trimming took 3 bases from V and 5 from J; bases not matched to a gene: 8. The CDR3 contains 17 residues. The CDR3: CASSEGLAGVEAETQYF. CDR3 DNA sequence: TGTGCCAGCAGTGAGGGACTAGCGGGAGTCGAGGCGGAGACCCAGTACTTC.

The chain recombines TRBV15 with TRBJ2-1; perhaps TRBD2 as D (6 bases). V lost 5 bases and J lost 2, with 10 bases in between. The CDR3 sequence is 14 residues long. Germline-derived CDR1 and CDR2 are LNHNV and YYDKDF (reference sequence). The CDR3 DNA reads as TGTGCCACCAGCCGGGGGACTGCCTACAATGAGCAGTTCTTC. This gives the protein CATSRGTAYNEQFF.

CDR3 nucleotides: TGTGCCAGCTCACCACCGGGACAAAATTCGGCTGAAGCTTTCTTT. Translation gives CASSPPGQNSAEAFF. The chain recombines TRBV18 with TRBJ1-1, with a possible D match to TRBD1 (6 bases). The CDR3 is 15 residues long. Germline V gene data show CDR1 as KGHSH and CDR2 as LQKENI. V shed 0 bases and J shed 6 bases, with 14 bases lying between them.

This clone was seen only once. The V and J genes are TRBV2 and TRBJ1-5, with 11 bases lining up with TRBD1. Looked up from germline, CDR1 is SNHLY and CDR2 is FYNNEI. The CDR3 totals 16 residues. J was trimmed by 6 bases and V by 1 base; bases with no gene match: 5. CDR3: CASSEDGTGGRQPQHF. The CDR3 nucleotides are TGTGCCAGCAGTGAAGATGGGACAGGGGGGCGTCAGCCCCAGCATTTT. Combining the CDR3 with reference TRBV2 and TRBJ1-5 gives the whole variable domain EPEVTQTPSHQVTQMGQEVILRCVPISNHLYFYWYRQILGQKVEFLVSFYNNEISEKSEIFDDQFSVERPDGSNFTLKIRSTKLEDSAMYFCASSEDGTGGRQPQHFGDGTRLSIL.

Regarding this clone: The identical CDR3 is also encoded by other nucleotide sequences in the sample. The V gene is TRBV6-4, the J gene TRBJ2-3; 9 bases are a match to TRBD2. Looked up from germline, CDR1 is MRHNA and CDR2 is SNTAGT. The CDR3 runs to 15 residues. V was clipped by 0 bases and J by 5 bases; unmatched bases: 3. The CDR3 here is CASSDSAGGGDTQYF. CDR3 sequence (DNA): TGTGCCAGCAGTGACTCAGCGGGAGGTGGAGATACGCAGTATTTT.

The chain is built from TRBV7-9 and TRBJ2-5; D gene ambiguous. V gave up 5 bases and J gave up 1 base, with 2 bases separating them. Germline CDR1 reads SEHNR; CDR2 reads FQNEAQ (reference sequence). CDR3 length equals 11 residues. This CDR3 is CASSLQETQYF. The CDR3 DNA reads as TGTGCCAGCAGCCTCCAAGAGACCCAGTACTTC.

This chain joins TRBV28 and TRBJ2-7, with 7 positions matching TRBD1. CDR1 is MDHEN and CDR2 is SYDVKM in the germline V gene. J was trimmed by 0 bases and V by 5 bases; bases with no gene match: 7. The CDR3 length is 15 residues. This chain's CDR3 is CASSPPQGSSYEQYF. As DNA, the CDR3 is TGTGCCAGCAGTCCGCCACAGGGGAGCTCCTACGAGCAGTACTTC.

This chain uses TRBV29-1 with TRBJ1-1; D is unresolved. Germline assignment: CDR1 SQVTM and CDR2 ANQGSEA. V lost 3 bases and J lost 1, with 6 bases in between. The length of the CDR3 is 12 residues. CDR3 in DNA: TGCAGCGTTGACAGATCGAACACTGAAGCTTTCTTT. It translates to CSVDRSNTEAFF.

V is TRBV7-6 and J is TRBJ2-2, with 12 bases aligning to TRBD2. The CDR3 length is 20 residues. Germline V gene data show CDR1 as SGHVS and CDR2 as FNYEAQ. J gave up 0 bases and V 2 bases, and 10 bases lay outside the gene matches. In DNA form, the CDR3 reads TGTGCCAGCAGCTTACCCTTGGCTAGCGGGAGGGGAGCGAACACCGGGGAGCTGTTTTTT. It translates to CASSLPLASGRGANTGELFF.

J is TRBJ2-7 and V is TRBV5-4; a possible D gene is TRBD2 (5 bases). The germline CDR1 and CDR2 sequences are SGHNT and YYREEE (reference sequence). V gave up 4 bases and J gave up 5 bases, with 16 bases separating them. The CDR3 covers 14 residues. The CDR3 reads CASSLPGLFNEQYF. The CDR3 coding sequence is TGTGCCAGCAGCCTACCAGGACTTTTCAACGAGCAGTACTTC.

The rearrangement joins TRBV2 to TRBJ2-7; TRBD2 aligns across 7 bases. The junction had 2 bases not matched to a gene; V was cut back by 6 bases and J by 0 bases. This CDR3 region has 13 residues. From germline, CDR1 is SNHLY and CDR2 FYNNEI. The CDR3 sequence is CASRREFSYEQYF. The CDR3 DNA is TGTGCCAGCAGGCGGGAGTTCTCCTACGAGCAGTACTTC.

This chain connects TRBV25-1 to TRBJ2-1; 10 bases fit TRBD2. The trim removed 5 bases at V and 6 bases at J, leaving 10 bases unmatched. Germline V gene lookup returns CDR1 MGHDK and CDR2 SYGVNS. The CDR3 is made up of 16 amino acids. CDR3 bases: TGTGCCAGCAGTTCCCAAGGACTAGCGGTCCTCAATGAGCAGTTCTTC. Protein sequence: CASSSQGLAVLNEQFF.

The chain employs TRBV4-1 and TRBJ1-1; a weak D match, TRBD1 (6 bases). This CDR3 is 13 amino acids long. V lost 1 base and J 10 bases, leaving 13 bases between the germline ends. The germline CDR1 and CDR2 sequences are MGHRA and YSYEKL. CDR3 in amino acids: CASSQGPAGVAFF. The CDR3 nucleotides are TGCGCCAGCAGCCAAGGACCGGCAGGGGTAGCTTTCTTT.

V gene TRBV4-1 combines with J gene TRBJ2-3; no clear D gene. CDR1 and CDR2 (germline): MGHRA, YSYEKL. This CDR3 has 13 residues. V was cut by 2 bases and J by 3 bases, with 6 bases left in between. The DNA of the CDR3 is TGCGCCAGCAGCCAAAAGAGGACAGATACGCAGTATTTT. Residues: CASSQKRTDTQYF.

The chain couples TRBV27 to TRBJ2-3; weak D call: TRBD1 (6 bases). V lost 6 bases and J lost 0, with 13 bases in between. The CDR3 totals 15 residues. Germline CDR1 reads MNHEY; CDR2 reads SMNVEV (reference sequence). This chain's CDR3 is CASRDSISSTDTQYF. The CDR3 coding sequence is TGTGCCAGCAGGGACAGCATTTCTAGCACAGATACGCAGTATTTT.

The chain links TRBV6-5 to TRBJ1-2, with D possibly matching TRBD1 (6 bases). Germline CDR1 is MNHEY and CDR2 is SVGAGI. Trimming took 6 bases from V and 2 from J, leaving 13 bases between them. There are 14 residues in the CDR3. CDR3 DNA sequence: TGTGCCAGCAGCCTAAAGGACAGAAACTATGGCTACACCTTC. Translated: CASSLKDRNYGYTF.

V is TRBV7-2 and J is TRBJ1-1; D perhaps matches TRBD1 (6 bases). This CDR3 comprises 14 residues. Germline V CDR1 and CDR2: SGHTA, FQGNSA. Deletions cut 5 bases from V and 4 bases from J, with 14 bases between. CDR3 in DNA: TGTGCCAGCAGCCAAACGGGGGGCACCACTGAAGCTTTCTTT. Translating it yields CASSQTGGTTEAFF.

A few counts support this clone. CDR3: CASSPGLINQPQHF. In DNA form, the CDR3 reads TGTGCCAGTAGTCCGGGACTGATCAATCAGCCCCAGCATTTT. The chain combines TRBV19 with TRBJ1-5, with D possibly matching TRBD1 (5 bases). CDR3 length equals 14 residues. V was pared by 5 bases and J by 3 bases, with 11 bases between. Germline lookup yields CDR1 LNHDA and CDR2 SQIVND (reference sequence).

This chain joins TRBV11-1 and TRBJ2-1; the D gene is possibly TRBD2 (5 bases). The length of the CDR3 is 16 residues. CDR1 is SGHAT and CDR2 is FQDESV in the germline V gene (reference sequence). The V gene lost 1 base and the J gene lost 0 bases, with 10 bases spanning the gap. The DNA of the CDR3 is TGTGCCAGCAGCTTAGTTCCGGGGAGCTCCTACAATGAGCAGTTCTTC. Its translation: CASSLVPGSSYNEQFF.

This rearrangement joins TRBV6-4 to TRBJ2-2, with TRBD1 matching 7 bases. The CDR3 extends over 14 amino acids. Germline CDR1 reads MRHNA; CDR2 reads SNTAGT. The junction had 3 bases not matched to a gene; V was cut back by 5 bases and J by 3 bases. The CDR3 region has the DNA TGTGCCAGCAGTCCCGGGACAGACACCGGGGAGCTGTTTTTT. Residues: CASSPGTDTGELFF.